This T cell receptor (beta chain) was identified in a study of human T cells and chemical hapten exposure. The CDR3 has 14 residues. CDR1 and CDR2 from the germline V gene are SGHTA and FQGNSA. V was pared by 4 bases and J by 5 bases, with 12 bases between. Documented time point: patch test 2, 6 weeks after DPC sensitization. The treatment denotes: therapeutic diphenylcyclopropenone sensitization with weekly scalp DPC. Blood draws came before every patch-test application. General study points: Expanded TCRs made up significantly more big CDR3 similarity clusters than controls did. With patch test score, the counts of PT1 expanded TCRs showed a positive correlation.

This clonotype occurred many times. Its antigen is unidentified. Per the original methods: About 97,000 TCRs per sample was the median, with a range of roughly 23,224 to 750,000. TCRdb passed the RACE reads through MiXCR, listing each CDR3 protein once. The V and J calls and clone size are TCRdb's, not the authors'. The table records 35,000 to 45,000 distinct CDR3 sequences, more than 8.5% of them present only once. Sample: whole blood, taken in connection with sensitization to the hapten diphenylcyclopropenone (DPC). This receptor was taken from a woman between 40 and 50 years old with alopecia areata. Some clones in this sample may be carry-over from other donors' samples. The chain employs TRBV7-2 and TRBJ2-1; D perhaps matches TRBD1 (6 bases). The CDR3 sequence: CASSSDSADNEQFF. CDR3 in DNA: TGTGCCAGCAGCTCGGACAGTGCCGACAATGAGCAGTTCTTC.